The T cell receptor beta chain described here comes from a study of blood T cell repertoires in COVID-19 (dated by TCRdb to 2018 to 2020). With regard to the full study: Recovered participants in ImmuneRACE Cohort 3 were defined as having two consecutive negative NP/OP PCR tests, clearance from a healthcare professional, or resolution of symptoms. Where available, HLA class I and class II types were obtained from metadata supplied by the sample provider rather than from assay-based typing. Samples came from the ongoing ImmuneRACE study (first 160 participants) plus 1,254 subjects from 6 global collaborators. The collaborator samples originated in the United States, Italy and Spain and spanned the acute and convalescent phases of COVID-19. The repertoires were released in a freely available public database intended as a resource for research on the immune response to SARS-CoV-2. Nearly every sample came with metadata listing a de-identified subject ID, COVID-19 status, age in years and sex. Deeply sampled blood TCRbeta repertoires from subjects exposed to, actively infected with, or recovered from COVID-19 were included in the dataset. The material from the prospective study consisted of cDNA or gDNA derived from T cells, B-cell-depleted T cells, or PBMCs.

Participants in the prospective study were aged roughly 18 to 100 years, lived in under 30 United States geographic areas, and enrolled through a virtual design. In the prospective study, participants were assigned to cohorts based on the clinical history participants reported in a screening survey and a study questionnaire. In the prospective study, whole blood, serum and a nasopharyngeal or oropharyngeal swab were collected from each participant by mobile phlebotomists. Additional blood draws and questionnaires over a roughly two-month period could optionally be provided by prospective study participants. Blood samples from the prospective study were shipped frozen or at room temperature prior to DNA extraction. Notes on this clone: Its antigen remains unidentified. No per-base quality is available; no much larger clone lies one base away.

Beyond this particular receptor, the publication reports: The amount of clinical and demographic metadata varied by source and participant and was provided uncurated.

TCRbeta CDR3 regions were amplified from genomic DNA by means of the immunoSEQ Assay, a bias-controlled multiplex PCR. The paper's processing steps were these. Nucleated cell counts per sample were estimated from amplification of reference gene primers within the assay. To quantify the absolute abundance of each unique TCRbeta CDR3 rearrangement, sequence reads were collapsed and filtered. Productive Simpson clonality was computed per sample as the square root of Simpson's diversity index over productive rearrangements. TCRdb took over this immuneACCESS table, retaining in-frame rearrangements with V and J assigned. Such tables are incomplete; in checked studies, under half of the missing clones stem from an unresolved V gene, and the remainder is unexplained. The V and J calls and the clone size are those of that table, but D and trimming were determined from the DNA. The sample has 400,000 or so clones on record, around 87% of them singletons. The biggest ten clones account for 1.5% to 2% of the sample.

V is pared back by 6 bases and J by 11 bases, with 19 bases lying between the germline termini. CDR1 and CDR2 are read off the germline V gene as SNHLY and FYNNEI. Its CDR3 holds 13 amino acids, cysteine through phenylalanine. Left in the record is the CDR3 DNA by itself, 39 bases read in frame from the first base. The rearranged segments are TRBV2 and TRBJ1-1; matching of 6 bases hints at TRBD1 as the D gene. The TCR sequence derives from a man aged 35-49 years in a cohort exposed to, infected with or recovered from COVID-19 (not recorded which). The sequenced sample consisted of PBMCs or T cells enriched from blood (not recorded which). CDR3 reads: CASRDRGARGAFF. The DNA reads as follows: TGTGCCAGCAGGGACCGGGGGGCGCGAGGGGCTTTCTTT.